The present entry profiles one TCR beta chain with its context. The antigen remains undetermined. This sample is part of a study of breast tumors, draining lymph nodes, adjacent tissues. TCRdb re-called the multiplex PCR reads through MiXCR, storing one row per CDR3 protein. This table holds approximately 180,000 distinct CDR3 sequences, 33% found once. The lymph nodes were axillary draining lymph nodes from breast cancer patients. Looked up from germline, CDR1 is SEHNR and CDR2 is FQNEAQ (reference sequence). The CDR3 is 15 residues long. The junction had 8 bases not matched to a gene; V was cut back by 8 bases and J by 6 bases. Notes on the study in general: Tumor repertoires ranked between lymph nodes and nontumor tissue in diversity, with V and J gene preferences. Luminal-like breast cancer showed significantly higher tumor–nontumor repertoire similarity than basal-like.

The rearrangement joins TRBV7-9 to TRBJ1-5; 12 bases agree with TRBD1. This sequence originates from a female donor with breast cancer. Some clones in this sample may be carry-over from other donors' samples. The specimen sequenced was axillary lymph node tissue. The DNA of the CDR3 is TGTGCCAGCTTTGGGGACAGGGGGCAGGTTCAGCCCCAGCATTTT. It encodes CASFGDRGQVQPQHF. Drawing the rest from reference TRBV7-9 and TRBJ1-5, the complete variable domain is DTGVSQNPRHKITKRGQNVTFRCDPISEHNRLYWYRQTLGQGPEFLTYFQNEAQLEKSRLLSDRFSAERPKGSFSTLEIQRTEQGDSAMYLCASFGDRGQVQPQHFGDGTRLSIL.